This note documents a single TCR beta chain sequence. This entry is derived from a study of CD8 T cells in Susac syndrome. Trimming pared 5 bases from V and 4 bases from J, leaving 7 bases between. CDR1 KGHSH and CDR2 LQKENI come from the germline V gene. This CDR3 spans 12 amino acids. Random hexamers were used to reverse transcribe the RNA input (about 0.45 to 1 ug). TCRdb fed the immunoSEQ multiplex PCR reads into MiXCR, producing one record per CDR3 protein. The repertoire includes approximately 170,000 distinct CDR3 sequences, around 93% of them detected once, and approximately 0.14% sits in the top ten.

What was sequenced was CD4+ T cells from PBMCs. This chain links TRBV18 with TRBJ2-3; D unresolved. The sequence was obtained from a human donor in good health. The CDR3 DNA reads TGTGCCAGCTCATCTTCCTCAGATACGCAGTATTTT. It yields the protein CASSSSSDTQYF.